Listed below are T cell receptor beta chains from one sample, sequenced in a study of cytomegalovirus exposure and HLA in healthy donors. Repertoires were generated with immunoSEQ multiplex PCR, while TCRdb's copy carries only in-frame clones and drops some. This sample yields 120,000 or so clones, of which approximately 80% are seen a single time; 1.5% belongs to the top ten. Sequencing was done on a sample of PBMCs. These receptors came from a woman aged 18-30 years in good health and CMV-seronegative. Each CDR3 is given without its conserved first and last residue. D genes are given only for firm matches.

J	D	V	CDR3
TRBJ2-5	.	TRBV7-2	ASSLSSAGETQY
TRBJ2-6	.	TRBV6-1	ASSVVYSGANVLT
TRBJ1-5	.	TRBV5-6	ASSFWGHGQPQH
TRBJ1-1	.	TRBV6-1	ASTGHESGANSAF
TRBJ2-5	.	TRBV7-9	ASSFVRSETQY
TRBJ1-5	.	TRBV5-1	ASSLDGRHNQPQH
TRBJ2-7	.	TRBV9	ASSVTSTGHYEQY
TRBJ2-7	.	TRBV29-1	SVRGTSSEQY
TRBJ1-5	.	TRBV5-8	ASSFLFGGRQPQH
TRBJ2-7	TRBD1	TRBV5-4	ASSRGTGNPYEQY
TRBJ1-1	.	TRBV7-6	ASSRGGRDTEAF
TRBJ1-5	.	TRBV2	ASSPQGNQPQH
TRBJ1-2	.	TRBV6-5	ASSLMFGYGYT
TRBJ2-1	TRBD2	TRBV6-4	ASSPLAGAYNEQF
TRBJ2-6	TRBD2	TRBV7-9	ASSAAGTSGSSGANVLT
TRBJ2-5	TRBD1	TRBV13	ASSYLGQGGEQY
TRBJ2-7	.	TRBV18	ASSPLPTLGSYEQY
TRBJ1-6	.	TRBV11-2	ASSPSDRSWNSPLH
TRBJ2-1	.	TRBV27	ASSWTFGNEQF
TRBJ1-1	.	TRBV19	ASSHRDTNTEAF
.	.	TRBV7-9	ASSSRGGAYEQY
TRBJ2-3	.	TRBV6-4	ASSDSRGGDTQY
TRBJ1-1	TRBD1	TRBV9	ASSGQGAVRPEAF
TRBJ2-7	.	TRBV29-1	SAVPTGFPSYEQY
TRBJ2-3	.	TRBV11-1	ASSSWGADTQY
TRBJ1-3	.	TRBV4-3	ASSQGESRNTIY
TRBJ2-3	TRBD2	TRBV5-1	ASSFGLAGGFADTQY
TRBJ2-1	TRBD2	TRBV19	ASSIASGGNNEQF
TRBJ1-3	TRBD1	TRBV10-3	AIRTGGAGNTIY
TRBJ2-1	TRBD2	TRBV18	ASSPGRGAHGEQF
TRBJ2-1	.	TRBV5-1	ASSLGQTYNEQF
TRBJ2-5	.	TRBV19	ASSMVSGSETQY
TRBJ1-4	TRBD1	TRBV20-1	SAEQGGKLF
TRBJ2-5	.	TRBV19	ASSPMGGETQY
TRBJ1-2	TRBD1	TRBV6-6	ASSRRGTGKAYGYT
TRBJ1-2	.	TRBV2	ASSEQGKDYGYT
TRBJ1-1	.	TRBV5-6	ASSNVVLDTEAF
TRBJ2-1	.	TRBV19	ASSIERWNEQF
TRBJ2-3	.	TRBV19	ASSGHTYGTDTQY
TRBJ2-1	.	TRBV18	ASSPTGKSGVDEQF
TRBJ2-2	TRBD2	TRBV7-9	ASTPWGGTGELF
TRBJ1-2	.	TRBV5-6	ASSLVAGANYGYT
TRBJ1-1	TRBD1	TRBV10-3	AIRGQGGNTEAF
TRBJ2-7	.	TRBV9	ASSVRGGGRGYEQY
TRBJ1-5	.	TRBV27	ASSRREQGRQPQH
TRBJ1-1	.	TRBV18	ASSSGREDTEAF
TRBJ2-1	.	TRBV7-9	ASSFFGVNLPGQF
TRBJ2-7	TRBD1	TRBV18	ASSPGQGREITYSYEQY
TRBJ2-1	TRBD1	TRBV13	ASSFRDRGNNEQF
TRBJ1-5	TRBD1	TRBV10-3	AISGTDDQPQH
TRBJ1-1	.	TRBV29-1	TIMTEAKAF
TRBJ1-1	TRBD1	TRBV18	ASSPPSTGRNTEAF